The clone carrying this T cell receptor (beta chain) was counted a few times. Its antigen is unidentified. This sample was taken from a study of cytomegalovirus exposure and HLA in healthy donors. Findings and caveats of the study: In a later analysis, a missense DCLRE1C variant was linked to TCR beta V- and J-gene trimming.

PCR amplification relied on 60 Vbeta primers (plus 13 Jbeta primers). Profiled with immunoSEQ multiplex PCR; TCRdb holds only in-frame clones, not every one. Among over 35,000 clones, around half were seen once, and the ten largest hold 12%. The V and J ends lost 0 bases and 2 bases respectively, with 12 bases between them. The CDR3 loop spans 16 amino acids. Germline V CDR1 and CDR2: LGHNA, YNFKEQ. The chain combines TRBV4-2 with TRBJ2-3, with D possibly TRBD2 on 6 matching bases. Source material: PBMCs. This receptor was identified in a human donor in good health. The CDR3: CASSQDMASDTDTQYF. CDR3 DNA: TGTGCCAGCAGCCAAGATATGGCTAGCGACACAGATACGCAGTATTTT.